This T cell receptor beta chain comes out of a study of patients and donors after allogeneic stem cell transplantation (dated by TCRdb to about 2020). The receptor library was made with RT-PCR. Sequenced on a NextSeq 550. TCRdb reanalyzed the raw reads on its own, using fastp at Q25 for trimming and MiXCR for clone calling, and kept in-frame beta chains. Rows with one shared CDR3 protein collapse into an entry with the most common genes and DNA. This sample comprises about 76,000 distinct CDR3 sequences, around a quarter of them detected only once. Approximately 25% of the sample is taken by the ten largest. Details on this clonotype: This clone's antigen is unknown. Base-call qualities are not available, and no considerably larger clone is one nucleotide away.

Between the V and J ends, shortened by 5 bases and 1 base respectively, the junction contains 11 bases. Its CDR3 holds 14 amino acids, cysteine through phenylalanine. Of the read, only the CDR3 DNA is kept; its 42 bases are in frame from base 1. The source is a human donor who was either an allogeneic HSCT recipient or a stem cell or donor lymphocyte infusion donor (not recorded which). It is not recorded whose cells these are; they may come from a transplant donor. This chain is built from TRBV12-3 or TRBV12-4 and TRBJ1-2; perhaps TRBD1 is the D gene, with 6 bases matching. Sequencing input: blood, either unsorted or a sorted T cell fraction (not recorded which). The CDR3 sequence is CASSTRQVNYGYTF. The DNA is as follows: TGTGCCAGCAGTACTCGACAGGTTAACTATGGCTACACCTTC.